The 27 T cell receptor beta chains below come from one sample, sequenced in a study of Ad26.COV2.S vaccination and SARS-CoV-2 variants. The table came from immunoSEQ multiplex PCR; TCRdb's copy has only in-frame clones and leaves some out. The sample holds approximately 500,000 clones; about 83% are singletons and the top ten take about 13%. Treatment given: some 20 received Ad26.COV2.S at low or high dose, single or two shots; roughly five received placebo; per-sample allocation not given. Samples analyzed were those drawn on day 63 after the first vaccine or placebo injection. The sample in question was peripheral blood, obtained in a trial of Ad26.COV2.S vaccine versus placebo. Receptor source: a person between 18 and 59 years old who received the Ad26.COV2.S COVID-19 vaccine or a placebo.

With respect to this clone: The same CDR3 arises from other DNA sequences in this sample as well. V and J are TRBV7-6 and TRBJ2-3; 11 bases match TRBD2. The CDR3 length is 16 residues. Germline values: CDR1 SGHVS, CDR2 FNYEAQ. V trimming: 2 bases; J trimming: 1 base; junction bases outside the gene matches: 2. The CDR3 DNA sequence: TGTGCCAGCAGCTTACTAGCGGGAGGCGGCACAGATACGCAGTATTTT. Encoded protein: CASSLLAGGGTDTQYF.

This chain joins TRBV5-6 and TRBJ2-5, with 12 bases aligning to TRBD2. The CDR3 extends over 16 amino acids. The V gene end was trimmed by 6 bases and the J gene end by 2 bases; junction bases not matched to a gene: 8. Per the germline V gene, CDR1 is SGHDT and CDR2 is YYEEEE. Here the CDR3 reads CASTPTSGSRQETQYF. Here the CDR3 DNA reads TGTGCCAGCACCCCGACTAGCGGGAGTAGACAAGAGACCCAGTACTTC.

The chain uses TRBV6-5 and TRBJ2-7, with D uncertain. The V end lost 0 bases, the J end lost 6 bases, and 12 bases lay between the germline ends. This CDR3 region has 14 residues. Germline V gene lookup returns CDR1 MNHEY and CDR2 SVGAGI. This chain's CDR3 is CASSYSFAGGEQYF. The CDR3 DNA reads as TGTGCCAGCAGTTACTCTTTTGCAGGCGGCGAGCAGTACTTC.

This chain uses TRBV5-6 with TRBJ2-5; perhaps D is TRBD1 or TRBD2 (5 bases each). The CDR3 totals 15 residues. Germline CDR1 reads SGHDT; CDR2 reads YYEEEE. The germline V and J ends were trimmed by 2 bases and 1 base, with 12 bases remaining between them. The CDR3, as DNA: TGTGCCAGCAGCTTCGGGGCCGACCTCCAAGAGACCCAGTACTTC. It is translated as CASSFGADLQETQYF.

Comments on this clone: The same CDR3 can be traced to other DNA sequences in this sample. This sequence joins TRBV7-2 and TRBJ1-5, with D possibly being TRBD1 (5 bases). The ends were cut back, 3 bases at V and 6 bases at J, with 9 bases in the middle. The CDR3 spans 13 residues. CDR1 and CDR2 from the germline V gene are SGHTA and FQGNSA. CDR3 in amino acids: CASSLRGPQPQHF. In DNA form, the CDR3 reads TGTGCCAGCAGCTTGAGGGGTCCTCAGCCCCAGCATTTT.

This CDR3 is CASSLDSQSSYEQYF. The CDR3 DNA follows: TGTGCCAGCAGCTTGGACAGCCAGAGCTCCTACGAGCAGTACTTC. This chain joins TRBV5-4 and TRBJ2-7, with D uncertain. CDR3 length equals 15 residues. Trimming shortened V by 0 bases and J by 0 bases, and 10 bases separated the two germline ends. Germline V gene data show CDR1 as SGHNT and CDR2 as YYREEE (reference sequence).

The genes are TRBV6-5 and TRBJ2-3; D is uncertain. The length of the CDR3 is 13 residues. V dropped 6 bases and J dropped 6 bases, with 13 bases sitting between them. Germline-derived CDR1 and CDR2 are MNHEY and SVGAGI. As DNA, the CDR3 is TGTGCCAGCAGCCTTAACGTACGGGATACGCAGTATTTT. The encoded protein is CASSLNVRDTQYF.

The chain couples TRBV7-9 to TRBJ2-6; D is undetermined. Trimming shortened V by 1 base and J by 4 bases, and 14 bases separated the two germline ends. The CDR3 is 17 residues long. Looked up from germline, CDR1 is SEHNR and CDR2 is FQNEAQ (reference sequence). The CDR3 is CASSLELRQSGANVLTF. The CDR3 coding sequence is TGTGCCAGCAGCTTAGAACTCCGGCAGTCCGGGGCCAACGTCCTGACTTTC.

V and J are TRBV9 and TRBJ1-2; tentative D call: TRBD1 (6 bases). This CDR3 comprises 16 residues. The germline V gene encodes CDR1 SGDLS and CDR2 YYNGEE. V gave up 3 bases and J gave up 2 bases, with 17 bases separating them. The CDR3 loop reads CASSARGGHLNYGYTF. The CDR3 DNA reads as TGTGCCAGCAGCGCCCGGGGGGGACACCTAAACTATGGCTACACCTTC. The entire variable domain, with the rest obtained from reference TRBV9 and TRBJ1-2, is as follows: DSGVTQTPKHLITATGQRVTLRCSPRSGDLSVYWYQQSLDQGLQFLIQYYNGEERAKGNILERFSAQQFPDLHSELNLSSLELGDSALYFCASSARGGHLNYGYTFGSGTRLTVV.

The chain employs TRBV11-3 and TRBJ1-6, with TRBD1 identical over 7 bases. With V trimmed by 9 bases and J by 8 bases, 22 bases remained unmatched. CDR3 length: 18 amino acids. Germline CDR1 SGHNT, CDR2 YENEEA. The CDR3 DNA sequence: TGTGCCAGAGGTTCCCGGCACAGGGGCTTCGGGTATGATTCACCCCTCCACTTT. Its protein is CARGSRHRGFGYDSPLHF.

As DNA, the CDR3 is TGTGCCAGCAGCTTGACTAGCGGGAGTGGGTCCTACGAGCAGTACTTC. Residues: CASSLTSGSGSYEQYF. This chain joins TRBV7-2 and TRBJ2-7; 12 positions match TRBD2. CDR1 and CDR2 from the germline V gene are SGHTA and FQGNSA. The length of the CDR3 is 16 residues. The J segment lost 1 base and the V segment lost 3 bases, leaving 4 bases of the junction unmatched. Full variable domain (missing parts from reference TRBV7-2 and TRBJ2-7): GAGVSQSPSNKVTEKGKDVELRCDPISGHTALYWYRQSLGQGLEFLIYFQGNSAPDKSGLPSDRFSAERTGGSVSTLTIQRTQQEDSAVYLCASSLTSGSGSYEQYFGPGTRLTVT.

This chain uses TRBV24-1 with TRBJ1-5, with D tentatively TRBD1 (5 bases). V lost 9 bases and J lost 5, with 16 bases in between. The CDR3 extends over 14 amino acids. Germline V gives CDR1 KGHDR, CDR2 SFDVKD. The CDR3 DNA is TGTGCCACCGCCCCAGGGCAGAGTTATCAGCCCCAGCATTTT. Residues: CATAPGQSYQPQHF.

This clone occurred once. The chain has TRBV9 and TRBJ2-7; 13 bases match TRBD2. This CDR3 has 15 residues. Germline assignment: CDR1 SGDLS and CDR2 YYNGEE. Trimming at V came to 4 bases and at J to 9 bases, leaving 10 bases not matched to a gene. The CDR3 nucleotides read TGTGCCAGCAGCCCTGGAGGACTAGCGGGAGAATGGCAGTACTTC. Protein: CASSPGGLAGEWQYF.

The chain couples TRBV15 to TRBJ1-1; 7 bases are shared with TRBD1. The CDR3 length is 20 residues. Germline V gives CDR1 LNHNV, CDR2 YYDKDF (reference sequence). With V trimmed by 2 bases and J by 1 base, 19 bases remained unmatched. The CDR3 reads CATSRQNDLPPGTENTEAFF. The CDR3 DNA is TGTGCCACCAGCAGACAGAATGATCTCCCCCCGGGGACAGAGAACACTGAAGCTTTCTTT.

The V and J genes are TRBV3-1 (or the pseudogene TRBV3-2) and TRBJ1-1; D call uncertain. V was pared by 3 bases and J by 5 bases, with 7 bases between. From germline, CDR1 is LGHDT and CDR2 YNNKEL (reference sequence). This CDR3 is built from 12 residues. The CDR3 protein is CASSHSGTEAFF. Here the CDR3 DNA reads TGTGCCAGCAGCCATTCGGGTACTGAAGCTTTCTTT.

V usage is TRBV4-2 and J usage is TRBJ2-7, with D perhaps being TRBD1 or TRBD2 (5 bases each). V gave up 5 bases and J gave up 2 bases, with 13 bases separating them. The CDR3 totals 14 residues. Per germline, CDR1 LGHNA and CDR2 YNFKEQ. The CDR3 loop is CASSTGTGPYEQYF. For the CDR3, the DNA is TGTGCCAGCAGCACCGGGACGGGCCCCTACGAGCAGTACTTC.

The chain uses TRBV10-3 and TRBJ2-7, with TRBD1 matching over 8 bases. This CDR3 contains 12 residues. Germline V lookup: CDR1 ENHRY, CDR2 SYGVKD. Unmatched junction bases numbered 5, after V lost 7 bases and J lost 6 bases. CDR3 sequence: CAITPTGGEQYF. DNA for the CDR3: TGTGCCATCACCCCTACAGGGGGCGAGCAGTACTTC.

The chain is built from TRBV6-2 or TRBV6-3 and TRBJ2-1, with 8 bases that match TRBD2. The CDR3 extends over 21 amino acids. Germline trimming cut 2 bases from V and 2 bases from J; bases unmatched to any gene: 20. The germline V gene encodes CDR1 MNHEY and CDR2 SVGEGT. This CDR3 reads CASSYPLELSGRGEAYNEQFF. DNA for the CDR3: TGTGCCAGCAGTTACCCCCTGGAGTTGAGCGGGAGAGGAGAAGCCTACAATGAGCAGTTCTTC.

The chain joins TRBV18 to TRBJ1-1; D is unclear. The CDR3 contains 14 residues. The germline V gene encodes CDR1 KGHSH and CDR2 LQKENI. V shed 3 bases and J shed 0 bases, with 8 bases lying between them. This CDR3 is CASSPRSLNTEAFF. The CDR3 DNA follows: TGTGCCAGCTCACCTCGTAGTCTGAACACTGAAGCTTTCTTT.

The J gene is TRBJ2-1, the V gene TRBV3-1 (or the pseudogene TRBV3-2); the match to TRBD2 covers 11 bases. V dropped 4 bases and J dropped 10; count of bases not matched to a gene: 9. CDR3 length: 15 amino acids. The germline gives CDR1 LGHDT, CDR2 YNNKEL (reference sequence). The CDR3 spells CASSPSSGRSGEQFF. The CDR3 DNA follows: TGTGCCAGCAGCCCATCTAGCGGGAGGTCGGGCGAGCAGTTCTTC.

This clone was detected many times. The V and J genes are TRBV5-1 and TRBJ1-6, with TRBD1 as a possible D gene (5 bases). Deletions cut 5 bases from V and 13 bases from J, with 19 bases between. CDR3 length: 14 residues. CDR1 is SGHRS and CDR2 is YFSETQ in the germline V gene. For the CDR3, the DNA is TGCGCCAGCAGTCGGGACGGGGATCGCCTCCCCCTCCACTTT. Its protein product is CASSRDGDRLPLHF.

The gene calls are TRBV19 and TRBJ2-1; 13 nucleotides match TRBD2. J was trimmed by 4 bases and V by 3 bases; bases with no gene match: 9. Germline V gene lookup returns CDR1 LNHDA and CDR2 SQIVND (reference sequence). The CDR3 runs to 18 residues. Written as DNA, the CDR3 is TGTGCCAGTAGTATCACTAGCGGGAGGGCCCATTTTTACAATGAGCAGTTCTTC. Translation: CASSITSGRAHFYNEQFF.

V gene TRBV30 combines with J gene TRBJ2-6; tentatively, D is TRBD1 or TRBD2 (6 bases each). Trimming removed 0 bases from V and 2 bases from J, with 14 bases in between. Germline-derived CDR1 and CDR2 are GTSNPN and SVGIG (reference sequence). The CDR3 runs 17 residues. CDR3 residues: CAWSVKIGGPGANVLTF. The CDR3 DNA reads as TGTGCCTGGAGTGTAAAAATAGGGGGGCCTGGGGCCAACGTCCTGACTTTC. Based on the CDR3 plus reference TRBV30 and TRBJ2-6, the full variable domain is SQTIHQWPATLVQPVGSPLSLECTVEGTSNPNLYWYRQAAGRGLQLLFYSVGIGQISSEVPQNLSASRPQDRQFILSSKKLLLSDSGFYLCAWSVKIGGPGANVLTFGAGSRLTVL.

The chain is built from TRBV28 and TRBJ1-5; D may be TRBD1 (6 bases). Germline lookup yields CDR1 MDHEN and CDR2 SYDVKM. V was clipped by 2 bases and J by 4 bases, with 12 bases between them. The CDR3 covers 15 residues. The CDR3 DNA sequence: TGTGCCAGCAGTTTAGAAGGGGGTCTAAATCAGCCCCAGCATTTT. Protein: CASSLEGGLNQPQHF.

The chain carries TRBV7-8 and TRBJ2-7; D possibly corresponds to TRBD1 (5 bases). The CDR3 sequence is 16 residues long. The V and J ends lost 0 bases and 3 bases respectively, with 15 bases between them. The V gene's germline CDR1 is SGHVS and CDR2 FQNEAQ. The CDR3 spells CASSLAQWGGDYEQYF. The CDR3 nucleotides are TGTGCCAGCAGCTTAGCCCAGTGGGGCGGCGACTACGAGCAGTACTTC.

The CDR3 sequence: CASTTSGNREQFF. The DNA of the CDR3 is TGTGCCAGCACAACTAGCGGGAACAGGGAGCAGTTCTTC. The chain links TRBV7-8 to TRBJ2-1; 10 nucleotides align to TRBD2. This CDR3 has 13 amino acids. V gave up 7 bases and J gave up 10 bases; unmatched junction bases: 7. Germline V CDR1 and CDR2: SGHVS, FQNEAQ.

CDR3 residues: CATSDPTPGQDEAFF. The CDR3, as DNA: TGTGCCACCAGTGATCCGACGCCGGGACAAGATGAAGCTTTCTTT. This chain links TRBV24-1 with TRBJ1-1; D might be TRBD1 (6 bases). The CDR3 is 15 amino acids. With 3 bases removed from V and 7 bases from J, the gap between germline ends came to 17 bases. Per germline, CDR1 KGHDR and CDR2 SFDVKD.